A selection of T cell receptor beta chains follows, all from one sample in a study of regulatory T cells in long-lasting Graves disease. One entry per CDR3 protein results from TCRdb running MiXCR on the multiplex PCR reads. The sample shows around 300,000 distinct CDR3 sequences, 20% to 25% of them seen only once. The input for sequencing was peripheral blood mononuclear cells (PBMCs), taken when the disease was refractory, from a patient treated with antithyroid drugs. The receptor source for this set is a female donor with Graves disease. Both conserved end residues are part of each CDR3. A D gene is named only where the DNA matches it firmly. Only part of the rows carry a size: once, few, many, or a class if the clone is expanded.

v_call: TRBV5-1
d_call: NA
j_call: TRBJ2-7
clone_size: many
cdr3_nt: TGCGCCAGCAGCTTGATGACGAACTCCTACGAGCAGTACTTC
cdr3_aa: CASSLMTNSYEQYF

v_call: TRBV6-5
d_call: TRBD2
j_call: TRBJ2-2
clone_size: many
cdr3_nt: TGTGCCAGCAGTTACGCGCGGGAGGACTCCTTCGGGGAGCTGTTTTTT
cdr3_aa: CASSYAREDSFGELFF

v_call: TRBV6-2/TRBV6-3
d_call: NA
j_call: TRBJ1-1
clone_size: many
cdr3_nt: TGTGCCAGCAGTTACGTTACAGGGAAGGACACTGAAGCTTTCTTT
cdr3_aa: CASSYVTGKDTEAFF

v_call: TRBV6-1
d_call: NA
j_call: TRBJ1-1
clone_size: NA
cdr3_nt: TGTGCCAGCAGTGACAGGGGTGAAGCTTTCTTT
cdr3_aa: CASSDRGEAFF

v_call: TRBV7-6
d_call: NA
j_call: TRBJ2-2
clone_size: few
cdr3_nt: TGTGCCAGCAGCCCAACCGTCGGCCTGGGGACCGGGGAGCTGTTTTTT
cdr3_aa: CASSPTVGLGTGELFF

v_call: TRBV28
d_call: NA
j_call: TRBJ2-5
clone_size: NA
cdr3_nt: TGTGCCAGCAGAATTAGCGTCTACCAAGAGACCCAGTACTTC
cdr3_aa: CASRISVYQETQYF

v_call: TRBV19
d_call: NA
j_call: TRBJ1-1
clone_size: NA
cdr3_nt: TGTGCCAGTAGTGTGGGATATACCCGGAACACTGAAGCTTTCTTT
cdr3_aa: CASSVGYTRNTEAFF

v_call: TRBV24-1
d_call: NA
j_call: TRBJ2-2
clone_size: many
cdr3_nt: TGTGCCACCAGTGGGTTCGCTACCGGGGAGCTGTTTTTT
cdr3_aa: CATSGFATGELFF

v_call: TRBV5-6
d_call: TRBD2
j_call: TRBJ2-7
clone_size: NA
cdr3_nt: TGTGCCAGCAGCTTGATTTTTAGCGGGAGTGCCTACGAGCAGTACTTC
cdr3_aa: CASSLIFSGSAYEQYF

v_call: TRBV11-2
d_call: TRBD1
j_call: TRBJ2-7
clone_size: NA
cdr3_nt: TGTGCCAGCAGCCCGACAGGGGGCGTCTCCTACGAGCAGCACTTC
cdr3_aa: CASSPTGGVSYEQHF